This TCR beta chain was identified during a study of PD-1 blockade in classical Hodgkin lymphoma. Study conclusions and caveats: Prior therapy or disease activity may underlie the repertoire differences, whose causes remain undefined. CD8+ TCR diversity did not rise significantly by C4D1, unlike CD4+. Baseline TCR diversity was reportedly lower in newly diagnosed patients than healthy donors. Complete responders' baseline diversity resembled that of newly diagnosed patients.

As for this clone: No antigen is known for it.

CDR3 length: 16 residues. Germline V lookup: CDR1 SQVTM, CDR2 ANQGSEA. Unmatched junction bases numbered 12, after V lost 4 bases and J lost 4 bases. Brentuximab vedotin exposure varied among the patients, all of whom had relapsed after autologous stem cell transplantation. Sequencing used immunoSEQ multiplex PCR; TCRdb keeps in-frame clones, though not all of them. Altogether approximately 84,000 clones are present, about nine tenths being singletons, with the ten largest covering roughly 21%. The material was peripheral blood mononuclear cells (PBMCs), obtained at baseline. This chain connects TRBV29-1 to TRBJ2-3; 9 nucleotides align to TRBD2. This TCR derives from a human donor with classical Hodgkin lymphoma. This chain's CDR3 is CSVAGASGMSPDTQYF. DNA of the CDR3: TGCAGCGTTGCGGGGGCTAGCGGGATGAGTCCAGATACGCAGTATTTT.